One TCR beta chain is described in this entry. Its antigen is still unknown. The data derive from a study of T cells in tumors after PD-1 blockade. General observations from the study: Peripheral recruitment is suggested, as some novel exhausted tumor clones were in pre-treatment blood.

The repertoire was sequenced with immunoSEQ multiplex PCR; TCRdb's copy has only in-frame clones and lacks some. The table has about 33,000 clones, around four fifths seen once; the top ten hold under 40%. The junction had 5 bases not matched to a gene; V was cut back by 0 bases and J by 0 bases. CDR3 length: 17 amino acids. Germline V gene lookup returns CDR1 MGHRA and CDR2 YSYEKL. The specimen was PBMCs, collected before anti-PD-1 treatment. The chain couples TRBV4-1 to TRBJ2-3; 8 nucleotides line up with TRBD2. This clonotype was sampled from a human donor with basal cell carcinoma. The CDR3 sequence: CASSQEGSGISTDTQYF. For the CDR3, the DNA is TGCGCCAGCAGCCAAGAGGGTAGCGGGATTAGCACAGATACGCAGTATTTT.